This T cell receptor (beta chain) was captured in a study of tumor and adjacent non-tumor tissue in lung cancer. Study summary: Around 4 million productive TCRbeta reads were obtained per sample on average.

TCRbeta libraries were built with three rounds of nested PCR, modified from ARM-PCR. TCRdb redid the calling of the multiplex PCR reads with MiXCR, one entry per CDR3 protein. The profile shows 60,000 to 90,000 distinct CDR3 sequences, around four fifths of them singletons. Details on this clonotype: One end of the junction is discordant with germline, which a read error may explain.

No cell sorting was done before RNA was extracted from the tissue. The germline V gene encodes CDR1 DFQATT and CDR2 SNEGSKA (reference sequence). The CDR3 contains 14 residues. This TCR derives from a woman aged 45-65 years with non-small cell lung cancer. This chain joins TRBV20-1 and TRBJ1-6, with unresolved D. Sample: lung tumor tissue. The CDR3 spells CSAYRQEGDSPFHF. CDR3 nucleotide sequence: TGCAGTGCCTATAGACAAGAAGGAGATTCACCCTTCCACTTT.